This TCR beta chain was sequenced in a study of beta chain features in type 1 diabetes. At the level of the study: The samples had 90 million to 130 million sorted cells examined in all.

Expressed TCRB transcripts got sequenced, as all isolated RNA was reverse transcribed. Using immunoSEQ multiplex PCR, the repertoire was profiled, and TCRdb retains in-frame clones only, with some absent. In the table there are a few hundred thousand clones, 8% to 10% of which are singletons. Study-wide results and limits: Highly expressing activated T cells could be over-counted with a cDNA template. Still unanswered here is whether HLA type influences TCRB rearrangement. A moderate, significant TCRB CDR3 shortening appeared in type 1 diabetes across four CD4+ subsets.

Germline lookup yields CDR1 SEHNR and CDR2 FQNEAQ (reference sequence). The ends lost 5 bases at V and 8 bases at J; junction bases unmatched: 15. This CDR3 has 16 amino acids. In this sample, this clone turned up many times. No antigen is known for it. The sample taken for sequencing was central memory CD4+ T cells from blood. The origin of this receptor is a man between 25 and 39 years old with type 1 diabetes. This chain connects TRBV7-9 to TRBJ2-1; 7 bases fit TRBD2. CDR3 residues: CASSPLSRTRSYEQFF. CDR3 nucleotides: TGTGCCAGCAGCCCACTCTCAAGGACTAGATCATATGAGCAGTTCTTC.